This paragraph reports one T cell receptor beta chain. Its antigen is still unknown. Base quality data are lacking; no much larger clone is found one base away. This entry is derived from a study of beta chain features in type 1 diabetes (dated by TCRdb to 2016 to 2019). Regarding the complete study: Mean age, gender distribution, total cell number and subset yield were not different between patients and healthy donors. Whereas all 30 or so donors provided naive and central memory subsets, regulatory and stem cell-like memory subsets were isolated from just 8 patients and about 8 healthy donors. Across all samples, some 99 million sorted cells were examined, and cell number per subset correlated strongly with RNA yield. The study compared TCRB repertoires of sorted circulating CD4+ T cell subsets between recently diagnosed type 1 diabetes patients and matched healthy donors. Study-wide findings and limitations: Because the HLA sub-analyses included only small numbers of individuals, any influence of HLA type on TCRB rearrangement was left unresolved. Because cDNA rather than genomic DNA was sequenced, highly expressing activated cells could have been over-represented, although no difference in activation and CD3 levels was found between groups. Patients with type 1 diabetes made fewer insertions and deleted more nucleotides at VDJ recombination sites, implying thymic rearrangement abnormalities. Naive, central memory and regulatory TCRB repertoires appeared to be more alike among patients than among healthy donors. Shorter templates might be favored by PCR, yet because patient and control samples were amplified and corrected together, any such skew would affect both groups equally. In all four CD4+ subsets, TCRB CDR3 length was moderately but significantly shorter in type 1 diabetes patients.

The High Capacity cDNA Reverse Transcription Kit was used to reverse transcribe all of the isolated RNA, meaning that expressed TCRB transcripts were what got sequenced. Deep immunoSEQ sequencing was performed on naive, central memory and regulatory T cell samples, with an average of roughly 3.6 million total reads per sample. Sorted cells were lysed in RLT buffer and RNA was extracted with DNase-treated RNeasy Micro or Mini kits, depending on cell number. To prevent cross-contamination, every cell subset was processed on its own, while patient and healthy donor samples were processed together. TCRB sequences were amplified from cDNA with the immunoSEQ multiplex PCR, producing 87-bp fragments spanning the CDR3 region. Sequencing of the amplicons was performed on the Illumina HiSeq platform. Under the source paper's analysis protocol: Synthetic template baselines were used to correct PCR bias computationally, reads within Hamming distance 2 were collapsed, and singletons that could not be merged were discarded. By aligning reads against IMGT, V, D and J genes, CDR3 length, and insertions or deletions at six rearrangement sites were assigned. Within each subset, clonotype counts were normalized to the number of sorted cells before true diversity and Gini coefficients were calculated with the tcR R package. Repertoire sharing was quantified using the overlap coefficient calculated on TCRB nucleotide sequences. Out-of-frame TCRB sequences from naive cells were analyzed to stand in for the pre-selection repertoire. In TCRdb, the immuneACCESS table is reduced to in-frame sequences with V and J assigned. These tables do not hold every clone; where another copy was compared, an unresolved V gene accounts for under half, and the others remain unexplained. The V and J calls and clone size were taken over from that table, and D and trimming were inferred from the DNA. Across this sample there are about 900,000 clones, with 15% to 20% seen only once. 0.02% to 0.03% of the sample is held by the ten biggest clonotypes.

A single peripheral blood draw of about 116 mL on average was collected from each donor into heparinised tubes. A BD FACSAria II and a panel including CD45RO, CCR7, CD25, CD127, CD95 and CD27 were used to sort naive, central memory, regulatory and stem cell-like memory CD4+ T cells. Every sorted population had a purity above 95%. PBMCs were isolated immediately by Lymphoprep density gradient centrifugation and stained directly without culture. So that batch effects would be minimized, each experiment stained and sorted samples in pairs, pairing one healthy donor with one patient. CDR1 and CDR2 are read off the germline V gene as SNHLY and FYNNEI. Here V drops 3 bases and J drops 7 bases, and the junction holds 5 bases not matched to any gene. The CDR3 goes from the cysteine to the phenylalanine over 14 residues. The sequence is cut down to CDR3 DNA, 42 bases in frame from base 1.

Rearrangement joined TRBV2 to TRBJ1-5, with 8 bases aligning to TRBD1. This TCR was recovered from a woman between 18 and 30 years old in good health. Sequencing was done on a sample of naive CD4+ T cells from blood. The sample's cell subset or site label is to be understood as: true naive CD4+ T cells. The encoded CDR3 is CASSETGEGQPQHF. DNA sequence: TGTGCCAGCAGTGAGACAGGGGAAGGCCAGCCCCAGCATTTT.